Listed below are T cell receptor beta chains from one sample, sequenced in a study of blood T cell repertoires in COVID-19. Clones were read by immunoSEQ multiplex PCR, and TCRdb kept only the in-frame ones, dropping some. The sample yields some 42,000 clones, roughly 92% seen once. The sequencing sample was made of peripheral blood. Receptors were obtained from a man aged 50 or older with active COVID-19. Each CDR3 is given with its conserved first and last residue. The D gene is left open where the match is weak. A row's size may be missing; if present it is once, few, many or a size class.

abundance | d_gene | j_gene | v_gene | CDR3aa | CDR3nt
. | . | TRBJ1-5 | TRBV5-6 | CASSLGLRGNQPQHF | TGTGCCAGCAGCTTGGGACTACGCGGCAATCAGCCCCAGCATTTT
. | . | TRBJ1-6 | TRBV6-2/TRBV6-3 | CASNPTRTANSPLHF | TGTGCCAGCAACCCTACGCGGACAGCCAATTCACCCCTCCACTTT
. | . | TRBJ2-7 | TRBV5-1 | CASSPYRSSYEQYF | TGCGCCAGCAGCCCTTACAGGAGCTCCTACGAGCAGTACTTC
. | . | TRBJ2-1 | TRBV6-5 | CASSYSQYSYNEQFF | TGTGCCAGCAGCTACTCCCAGTACTCCTACAATGAGCAGTTCTTC
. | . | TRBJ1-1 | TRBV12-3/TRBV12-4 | CASLLGAGGAFF | TGTGCCAGCCTCCTCGGGGCGGGGGGCGCTTTCTTT
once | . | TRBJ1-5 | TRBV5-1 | CASSFNRDGPQHF | TGCGCCAGCAGCTTTAACAGGGATGGGCCCCAGCATTTT
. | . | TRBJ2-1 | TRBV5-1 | CASSLGPPRDYNEQFF | TGCGCCAGCAGCTTAGGTCCACCTCGGGACTACAATGAGCAGTTCTTC
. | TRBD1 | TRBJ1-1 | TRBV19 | CASSAGGWTEAFF | TGTGCCAGTAGCGCAGGGGGCTGGACTGAAGCTTTCTTT
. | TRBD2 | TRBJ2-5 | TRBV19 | CASSISLAGKETQYF | TGTGCCAGTAGTATTTCCCTAGCGGGAAAGGAGACCCAGTACTTC
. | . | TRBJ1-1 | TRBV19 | CASSTGTYTEAFF | TGTGCCAGTAGTACCGGGACATACACTGAAGCTTTCTTT
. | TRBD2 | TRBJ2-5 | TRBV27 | CASSRLAGNQETQYF | TGTGCCAGCAGTCGACTAGCGGGGAACCAAGAGACCCAGTACTTC
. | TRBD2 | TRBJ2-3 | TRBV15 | CATSSRLAGSTDTQYF | TGTGCCACCAGCAGCAGACTAGCGGGAAGTACAGATACGCAGTATTTT
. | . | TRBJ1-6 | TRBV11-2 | CASSLVPLQGWNSPLHF | TGTGCCAGCAGCTTAGTTCCCCTACAGGGATGGAATTCACCCCTCCACTTT
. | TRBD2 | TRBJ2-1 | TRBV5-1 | CASSSSSGRRNEQFF | TGCGCCAGCAGCAGCTCTAGCGGGAGAAGGAATGAGCAGTTCTTC
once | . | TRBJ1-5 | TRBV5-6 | CASSYFQGNSNQPQHF | TGTGCCAGCAGCTATTTTCAGGGAAATAGCAATCAGCCCCAGCATTTT
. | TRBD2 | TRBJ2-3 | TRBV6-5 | CATRSGRARDTQYF | TGTGCCACCCGAAGCGGGAGGGCCCGAGATACGCAGTATTTT
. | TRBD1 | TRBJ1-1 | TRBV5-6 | CASSYGQGFTEAFF | TGTGCCAGCAGCTACGGACAGGGTTTCACTGAAGCTTTCTTT
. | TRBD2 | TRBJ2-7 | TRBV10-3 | CAISPKREETEQYF | TGTGCCATCAGTCCCAAGCGGGAGGAGACCGAGCAGTACTTC
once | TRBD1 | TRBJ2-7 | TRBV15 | CATSPQLPGTGSTHEQYF | TGTGCCACCAGCCCCCAATTACCCGGGACAGGGTCCACCCACGAGCAGTACTTC
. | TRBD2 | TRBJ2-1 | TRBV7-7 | CASSLGTSSSNEQFF | TGTGCCAGCAGCTTAGGGACTAGCTCCTCGAATGAGCAGTTCTTC
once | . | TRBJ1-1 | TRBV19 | CASSIFSGKAAFF | TGTGCCAGTAGTATATTTTCAGGGAAGGCGGCTTTCTTT
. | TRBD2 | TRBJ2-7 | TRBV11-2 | CASSPSGTSEQYF | TGTGCCAGCAGCCCCTCAGGGACTAGCGAGCAGTACTTC
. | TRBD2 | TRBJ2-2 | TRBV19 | CASSIDSAGGGTGELFF | TGTGCCAGTAGTATAGATTCAGCGGGAGGGGGGACCGGGGAGCTGTTTTTT
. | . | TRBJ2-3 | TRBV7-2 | CASSLEYRITDTQYF | TGTGCCAGCAGCTTAGAATACAGGATCACAGATACGCAGTATTTT
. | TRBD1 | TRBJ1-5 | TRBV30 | CAWSVWDRGGNQPQHF | TGTGCCTGGAGTGTATGGGACAGGGGAGGCAATCAGCCCCAGCATTTT
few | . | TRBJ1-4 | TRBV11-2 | CASSRAGGINEKLFF | TGTGCCAGCAGCCGTGCGGGGGGGATTAATGAAAAACTGTTTTTT
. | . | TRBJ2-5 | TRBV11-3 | CASKPGADSGETQYF | TGTGCCAGCAAACCAGGAGCGGATAGTGGAGAGACCCAGTACTTC
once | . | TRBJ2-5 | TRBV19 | CASTQNRGQETQYF | TGTGCCAGTACCCAGAACCGCGGGCAAGAGACCCAGTACTTC
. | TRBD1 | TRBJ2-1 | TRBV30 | CAIRQGLYEQFF | TGTGCGATACGACAGGGTCTGTATGAGCAGTTCTTC
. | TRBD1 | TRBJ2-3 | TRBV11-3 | CASSLTGDGTDTQYF | TGTGCCAGCAGCCTCACAGGGGACGGTACAGATACGCAGTATTTT
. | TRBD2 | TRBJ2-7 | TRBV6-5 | CASSTSGRPQSEQYF | TGTGCCAGCAGTACTAGCGGGAGGCCCCAGTCCGAGCAGTACTTC
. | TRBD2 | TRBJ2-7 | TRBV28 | CASRTGTSGISSYEQYF | TGTGCCAGCAGGACCGGGACTAGCGGGATTAGCTCCTACGAGCAGTACTTC
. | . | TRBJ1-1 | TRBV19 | CASSIRARWSTEAFF | TGTGCCAGTAGTATCAGGGCGCGTTGGAGCACTGAAGCTTTCTTT
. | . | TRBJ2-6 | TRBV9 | CASSVGSAYSGANVLTF | TGTGCCAGCAGCGTAGGATCAGCGTACTCTGGGGCCAACGTCCTGACTTTC
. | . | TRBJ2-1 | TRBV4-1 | CASSQAGSYNEQFF | TGCGCCAGCAGCCAAGCCGGGAGCTACAATGAGCAGTTCTTC
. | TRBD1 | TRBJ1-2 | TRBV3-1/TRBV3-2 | CASSLRQGAGYTF | TGTGCCAGCAGCCTCCGACAGGGAGCTGGCTACACCTTC
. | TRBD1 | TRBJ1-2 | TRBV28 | CASSLRTGYGYTF | TGTGCCAGCAGTTTGCGGACAGGCTATGGCTACACCTTC
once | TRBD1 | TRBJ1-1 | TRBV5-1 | CASSLRTGSEAFF | TGCGCCAGCAGCTTAAGGACAGGGTCTGAAGCTTTCTTT
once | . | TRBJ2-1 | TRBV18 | CATGTLVYEQFF | TGTGCCACAGGGACTCTCGTTTACGAGCAGTTCTTC
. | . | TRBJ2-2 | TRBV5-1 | CASSWRSGTGELFF | TGCGCCAGCAGCTGGAGGAGCGGCACCGGGGAGCTGTTTTTT
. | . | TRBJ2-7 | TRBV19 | CASSPATAGIRNEQYF | TGTGCCAGTAGTCCGGCCACTGCGGGAATTCGTAACGAGCAGTACTTC
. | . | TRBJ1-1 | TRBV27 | CASSFNGFSEAFF | TGTGCCAGCAGTTTCAACGGTTTTTCTGAAGCTTTCTTT
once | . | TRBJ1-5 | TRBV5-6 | CASSLARGNQPQHF | TGTGCCAGCAGCTTGGCCAGGGGAAATCAGCCCCAGCATTTT
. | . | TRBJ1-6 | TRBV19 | CASREVRNSPLHF | TGTGCCAGTAGGGAGGTTAGGAATTCACCCCTCCACTTT
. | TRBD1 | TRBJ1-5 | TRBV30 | CAWSVKGQGASQPQHF | TGTGCCTGGAGTGTAAAAGGACAGGGGGCTTCTCAGCCCCAGCATTTT
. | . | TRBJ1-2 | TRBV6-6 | CASSYSEGGGGYTF | TGTGCCAGCAGTTACTCAGAGGGGGGAGGGGGCTACACCTTC
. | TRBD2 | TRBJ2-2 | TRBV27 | CASSLKLAGYTGELFF | TGTGCCAGCAGTCTGAAGCTAGCGGGATACACCGGGGAGCTGTTTTTT
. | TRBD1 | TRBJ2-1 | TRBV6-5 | CASSRTGDLNNEQFF | TGTGCCAGCAGTCGAACAGGGGACCTTAACAATGAGCAGTTCTTC
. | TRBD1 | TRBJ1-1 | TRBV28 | CASIAGQPNTEAFF | TGTGCCAGCATCGCGGGACAGCCGAACACTGAAGCTTTCTTT
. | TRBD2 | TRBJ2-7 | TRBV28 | CASSLISGSDYEQYF | TGTGCCAGCAGTTTGATTAGCGGGAGTGACTACGAGCAGTACTTC
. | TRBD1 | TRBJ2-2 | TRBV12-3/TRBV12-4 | CASRTGTGELFF | TGTGCCAGCAGGACAGGGACCGGGGAGCTGTTTTTT
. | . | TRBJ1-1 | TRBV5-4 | CASSLEQGNTEAFF | TGTGCCAGCAGCTTGGAGCAGGGGAACACTGAAGCTTTCTTT
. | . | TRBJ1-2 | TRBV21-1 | CASMDRGEGLYGYTF | TGTGCCAGCATGGACAGGGGAGAAGGGCTCTATGGCTACACCTTC
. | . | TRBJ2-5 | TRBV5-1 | CASSLVGQQETQYF | TGCGCCAGCAGCTTGGTTGGGCAACAAGAGACCCAGTACTTC
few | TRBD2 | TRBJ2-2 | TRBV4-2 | CASSQDPLAGGYTGELFF | TGTGCCAGCAGCCAAGATCCTCTAGCGGGAGGCTACACCGGGGAGCTGTTTTTT
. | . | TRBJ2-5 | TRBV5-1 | CASSWSQGGKETQYF | TGCGCCAGCAGCTGGAGTCAGGGCGGCAAAGAGACCCAGTACTTC